This TCR beta chain is from a study of molecular identifiers for immune sequencing clone quantification. Note on this clonotype: Its antigen remains unknown. A read error may explain this, as a much larger clone is one base away.

Broader study findings: With a barcode shared among identical TCR molecules, highly expanded clone sizes could be underestimated.

Source material for naive CD8 libraries was roughly 20,000 to 1,100,000 sorted cells, with 10%, 30% or 50% RNA. This CDR3 spans 16 amino acids. Deletions cut 6 bases from V and 3 bases from J, with 17 bases between. TCRdb re-derived calls from the PCR reads in MiXCR, one entry per CDR3 protein. Altogether around 25,000 distinct CDR3 sequences are present, 15% to 20% being singletons, with the ten largest covering more than 0.75%. The chain is built from TRBV12-3 or TRBV12-4 and TRBJ2-2; tentatively, D is TRBD1 (5 bases). The sample taken for sequencing was naive CD8+ T cells from blood, with Jurkat cell RNA spiked in. Subset in this sample: FACS-sorted CD8+CD4-CCR7+CD45RA+ naive T cells. The receptor's source is a human donor in good health. Some libraries in this study had Jurkat cell RNA spiked in. The CDR3 DNA reads as TGTGCCAGCAGCCCCCCTCCCAGGGTGGACACCGGGGAGCTGTTTTTT. Amino acids: CASSPPPRVDTGELFF.